The T cell receptor (beta chain) described here comes from a study of blood T cell repertoires in COVID-19. Study information: Acute and convalescent COVID-19 samples came from the United States, Italy and Spain. Nucleic acid was either cDNA or gDNA, and it came from T cells, B-cell-depleted T cells, or PBMCs.

The CDR3 sequence is 15 residues long. V lost 5 bases, J lost 1 base, and 5 bases stayed unmatched. Germline-derived CDR1 and CDR2 are SGHTA and FQGTGA. The data were produced by immunoSEQ multiplex PCR, yet TCRdb's version contains in-frame clones alone and is incomplete. The sample lists about 85,000 clones; 90% were seen once. Sequenced sample: peripheral blood. The J gene is TRBJ2-5, the V gene TRBV7-3; 9 bases line up with TRBD2. This receptor was taken from a woman older than 75 with active or convalescent COVID-19. CDR3 loop: CASSPGLALQETQYF. The CDR3 DNA sequence: TGTGCCAGCAGCCCGGGACTAGCACTCCAAGAGACCCAGTACTTC.